The 8 T cell receptor beta chains reported below all come from one sample, sequenced in a study of CD8 T cells in Susac syndrome (dated 2019 in TCRdb). Library preparation was by the immunoSEQ multiplex PCR assay. RNA was extracted using the RNeasy kit, and about 0.5 to 1 microgram was reverse transcribed with random hexamers. Through fastp at Q25 and MiXCR, TCRdb rebuilt clones from the public reads, retaining in-frame beta chains. Entries are consolidated by CDR3 protein sequence, retaining the most common genes and DNA. This sample has over 350,000 distinct CDR3 sequences in its table, and around 85% of those were observed once. Jointly, the top ten make up 0.09% to 0.15% of the sample. The sequenced material came from CD8+ T cells from PBMCs. These receptors were taken from a human donor with multiple sclerosis.

The rearrangement uses TRBV6-6 and TRBJ1-3; D possibly corresponds to TRBD1 (5 bases). This CDR3 region has 14 residues. CDR1 is MNHNY, CDR2 SVGAGI, per germline (reference sequence). V lost 5 bases, J lost 0 bases, and 8 bases lay in between. CDR3 bases: TGTGCCAGCAGTGCCGGGACCTCTGGAAACACCATATATTTT. Translating it yields CASSAGTSGNTIYF.

V is TRBV3-1 and J is TRBJ2-1, with unresolved D. The CDR3 length is 13 residues. Germline loops: CDR1 LGHDT, CDR2 YNNKEL (reference sequence). V shed 2 bases and J shed 2 bases, with 4 bases lying between them. This CDR3 reads CASSQFPYNEQFF. The CDR3 region has the DNA TGTGCCAGCAGCCAATTTCCCTACAATGAGCAGTTCTTC.

J is TRBJ1-5 and V is TRBV27; 8 nucleotides line up with TRBD1. Germline values: CDR1 MNHEY, CDR2 SMNVEV (reference sequence). The J segment lost 3 bases and the V segment lost 10 bases, leaving 8 bases of the junction unmatched. The CDR3 is 14 amino acids. The chain's CDR3 is CATSGTGLNQPQHF. DNA for the CDR3: TGTGCCACCTCCGGGACAGGACTCAATCAGCCCCAGCATTTT.

The rearrangement joins TRBV6-5 to TRBJ2-3, with D tentatively TRBD2 (5 bases). The CDR3 extends over 15 amino acids. V was pared by 1 base and J by 2 bases, with 10 bases between. Germline V CDR1 and CDR2: MNHEY, SVGAGI. CDR3 nucleotide sequence: TGTGCCAGCAGTTACTGGGCGGGTGACACAGATACGCAGTATTTT. Translated: CASSYWAGDTDTQYF.

The chain recombines TRBV9 with TRBJ2-7, with 9 bases identical to TRBD1. CDR1 SGDLS and CDR2 YYNGEE come from the germline V gene. This CDR3 has 17 residues. J lost 4 bases, V lost 3 bases, and 14 bases had no gene match. Here the CDR3 reads CASSGGTGGAVIYEQYF. CDR3 nucleotides: TGTGCCAGCAGCGGGGGTACAGGGGGCGCGGTTATTTACGAGCAGTACTTC.

CDR3 loop: CASSLIPGQGSAVYAFF. Here the CDR3 DNA reads TGTGCCAGCAGCTTAATCCCGGGACAGGGATCCGCTGTGTATGCTTTCTTT. J is TRBJ1-1 and V is TRBV7-9, with 9 bases lining up with TRBD1. The CDR3 is 17 residues long. Losses at the gene ends were 2 bases for V and 11 bases for J; bases not matched to a gene: 18. Germline CDR1 and CDR2: SEHNR and FQNEAQ (reference sequence).

The chain uses TRBV20-1 and TRBJ2-1; D remains unclear. Trimming took off 0 bases at V and 3 bases at J, with 12 bases between the two ends. This CDR3 spans 15 amino acids. The germline gives CDR1 DFQATT, CDR2 SNEGSKA (reference sequence). This chain's CDR3 is CSARDLRIVYNEQFF. The CDR3 region has the DNA TGCAGTGCTAGAGATTTAAGGATAGTCTACAATGAGCAGTTCTTC.

This sequence joins TRBV29-1 and TRBJ2-3, with a possible D match to TRBD2 (6 bases). CDR1 is SQVTM, CDR2 ANQGSEA, per germline. The CDR3 length is 16 residues. The V gene lost 2 bases and the J gene lost 2 bases, with 17 bases spanning the gap. The chain's CDR3 is CSVESNVGRYTDTQYF. CDR3 in DNA: TGCAGCGTTGAATCGAATGTCGGGAGATACACAGATACGCAGTATTTT.